This passage covers 28 T cell receptor beta chains from one sample sequenced in a study of blood T cell repertoires in COVID-19. Assay used: immunoSEQ multiplex PCR; TCRdb lists only in-frame clones, some missing. The data show about 220,000 clones, roughly 87% seen once. The sample taken for sequencing was peripheral blood. These receptors were taken from a man aged 35-49 years with active or convalescent COVID-19.

This clone showed up just once. V gene TRBV28 combines with J gene TRBJ2-3, with a possible D match to TRBD2 (6 bases). V lost 5 bases and J 3 bases, leaving 21 bases between the germline ends. The CDR3 runs to 17 residues. Germline V CDR1 and CDR2: MDHEN, SYDVKM. In nucleotides, the CDR3 is TGTGCCAGCAGTATCAGTAGACTAGACCTTGCGACAGATACGCAGTATTTT. Its protein product is CASSISRLDLATDTQYF. Full variable domain (missing parts from reference TRBV28 and TRBJ2-3): DVKVTQSSRYLVKRTGEKVFLECVQDMDHENMFWYRQDPGLGLRLIYFSYDVKMKEKGDIPEGYSVSREKKERFSLILESASTNQTSMYLCASSISRLDLATDTQYFGPGTRLTVL.

This chain joins TRBV9 and TRBJ1-3; the D is unclear. The germline gives CDR1 SGDLS, CDR2 YYNGEE. The CDR3 covers 17 residues. Trimming removed 4 bases at V and 2 bases at J, with 19 bases between. CDR3 DNA sequence: TGTGCCAGCAGCCCGAGGGCCTTCATCGAGGCTGGAAACACCATATATTTT. Translating it yields CASSPRAFIEAGNTIYF.

This chain links TRBV5-1 with TRBJ1-2; 8 bases align to TRBD1. The CDR3 length is 15 residues. CDR1 SGHRS and CDR2 YFSETQ come from the germline V gene. V gave up 4 bases and J gave up 8 bases; unmatched junction bases: 13. The CDR3 coding sequence is TGCGCCAGCAGCCCTCGGGGCCAGGGGGCGGTCGGCTACACCTTC. As protein: CASSPRGQGAVGYTF.

The chain joins TRBV5-8 to TRBJ2-6, with a tentative D call TRBD1 (6 bases). Between the trimmed V and J ends, which lost 4 bases and 0 bases, there was a span of 14 bases. The CDR3 has 17 residues. Germline V gene sequence: CDR1 SGHTS, CDR2 YDEGEE. The CDR3 is CASSRFKGGSGANVLTF. Written as DNA, the CDR3 is TGTGCCAGCAGCCGATTTAAAGGGGGCTCTGGGGCCAACGTCCTGACTTTC.

This clone was recorded once. V is TRBV9 and J is TRBJ1-3; D is unresolved. The V end was cut by 0 bases, the J end by 0 bases, with 13 bases between. The germline gives CDR1 SGDLS, CDR2 YYNGEE. The CDR3 is 17 amino acids. The CDR3 protein is CASSVEPAGSSGNTIYF. The CDR3 DNA is TGTGCCAGCAGCGTAGAACCTGCAGGAAGCTCTGGAAACACCATATATTTT.

This clone was seen just once. This chain joins TRBV29-1 and TRBJ1-6, with 10 bases matching TRBD1. CDR1 is SQVTM, CDR2 ANQGSEA, per germline. The CDR3 loop spans 13 amino acids. J was trimmed by 7 bases and V by 8 bases; bases with no gene match: 5. The CDR3 region has the DNA TGCAGCACCTGGACAGGGGGAAATTCACCCCTCCACTTT. This encodes CSTWTGGNSPLHF.

This chain uses TRBV16 with TRBJ2-1; TRBD1 aligns across 11 bases. The CDR3 is 15 amino acids. In germline, CDR1 is KGHSY, CDR2 FQNENV. V was clipped by 4 bases and J by 7 bases; unmatched bases: 6. CDR3 region: CASSPGDRGLNEQFF. DNA of the CDR3: TGTGCCAGCAGCCCCGGGGACAGGGGGTTGAATGAGCAGTTCTTC.

CDR3 amino acids: CASSQLGSRRGFSTQYF. The DNA for the CDR3 is TGTGCCAGCAGCCAATTAGGCTCACGACGGGGTTTTAGTACGCAGTATTTT. V usage is TRBV27 and J usage is TRBJ2-3, with D possibly TRBD2 on 5 matching bases. The CDR3 is 17 amino acids. Germline assignment: CDR1 MNHEY and CDR2 SMNVEV (reference sequence). The V gene lost 6 bases and the J gene lost 8 bases, with 27 bases spanning the gap.

The chain is built from TRBV28 and TRBJ1-2; D might be TRBD1 (5 bases). The CDR3 covers 18 residues. Germline V gene lookup returns CDR1 MDHEN and CDR2 SYDVKM. V lost 1 base, J lost 7 bases, and 25 bases lay in between. CDR3 sequence: CASSLLGLRDPRVIGYTF. CDR3 bases: TGTGCCAGCAGTTTATTAGGGCTCAGGGATCCTCGGGTCATTGGCTACACCTTC.

This clone showed up just once. This rearrangement joins TRBV5-4 to TRBJ1-5; D is uncertain. This CDR3 has 13 residues. V lost 2 bases and J 7 bases, leaving 10 bases between the germline ends. Germline assignment: CDR1 SGHNT and CDR2 YYREEE (reference sequence). The CDR3 DNA follows: TGTGCCAGCAGCTTTTCTCCGGGACAGCCCCAGCATTTT. Amino acids: CASSFSPGQPQHF.

J is TRBJ1-6 and V is TRBV25-1; D is uncertain. The CDR3 totals 13 residues. Germline V gene lookup returns CDR1 MGHDK and CDR2 SYGVNS. The V gene lost 7 bases and the J gene lost 0 bases, with 4 bases spanning the gap. CDR3 nucleotides: TGTGCCAGCACCAGCTCCTATAATTCACCCCTCCACTTT. Translated: CASTSSYNSPLHF.

The rearrangement uses TRBV5-1 and TRBJ1-1, with TRBD1 matching over 7 bases. The trim removed 3 bases at V and 7 bases at J, leaving 12 bases unmatched. The CDR3 runs to 15 residues. Germline CDR1 SGHRS, CDR2 YFSETQ. The DNA of the CDR3 is TGCGCCAGCAGCTCTCTCGGAGGGGGCCGGGATGAAGCTTTCTTT. It specifies CASSSLGGGRDEAFF.

The gene calls are TRBV4-2 and TRBJ2-3; TRBD1 matches at 12 bases. V dropped 3 bases and J dropped 8; count of bases not matched to a gene: 9. CDR3 length equals 16 residues. Looked up from germline, CDR1 is LGHNA and CDR2 is YNFKEQ. The CDR3 region is CASSHEGDRGLGTQYF. The CDR3 region has the DNA TGTGCCAGCAGCCACGAGGGGGACAGGGGGCTAGGTACGCAGTATTTT.

V usage is TRBV28 and J usage is TRBJ2-7, with 7 bases lining up with TRBD1. This CDR3 spans 15 amino acids. V lost 6 bases and J lost 2; bases outside the gene matches: 10. Germline CDR1 and CDR2: MDHEN and SYDVKM. The CDR3 protein is CASSRRGIFPYEQYF. CDR3 sequence (DNA): TGTGCCAGCAGCCGCAGGGGGATCTTCCCCTACGAGCAGTACTTC.

The chain joins TRBV19 to TRBJ1-2; TRBD1 matches 9 bases. The V and J ends lost 5 bases and 4 bases, in that order; junction bases with no gene match: 8. The germline V gene encodes CDR1 LNHDA and CDR2 SQIVND (reference sequence). The CDR3 extends over 15 amino acids. CDR3 sequence: CASSLSGTGSYGYTF. As DNA, the CDR3 is TGTGCCAGTAGTCTTTCCGGGACAGGGAGCTATGGCTACACCTTC.

This sequence joins TRBV5-4 and TRBJ2-3, with 11 bases fitting TRBD1. The V segment lost 4 bases and the J segment 4 bases; nucleotides outside the gene matches: 5. This CDR3 region has 15 residues. Germline-derived CDR1 and CDR2 are SGHNT and YYREEE (reference sequence). The CDR3 loop is CASSGRTGGPDTQYF. The CDR3 DNA sequence: TGTGCCAGCAGCGGCCGGACAGGGGGCCCAGATACGCAGTATTTT. The full variable domain, its missing parts supplied by reference TRBV5-4 and TRBJ2-3, is ETGVTQSPTHLIKTRGQQVTLRCSSQSGHNTVSWYQQALGQGPQFIFQYYREEENGRGNFPPRFSGLQFPNYSSELNVNALELDDSALYLCASSGRTGGPDTQYFGPGTRLTVL.

The chain recombines TRBV2 with TRBJ2-1; TRBD1 matches at 8 bases. The germline gives CDR1 SNHLY, CDR2 FYNNEI. V shed 4 bases, J shed 9 bases, and the junction held 14 bases outside the gene matches. This CDR3 spans 16 amino acids. CDR3 amino acids: CASSGRTGSTGAEQFF. For the CDR3, the DNA is TGTGCCAGCAGTGGCCGGACAGGGTCAACTGGCGCTGAGCAGTTCTTC.

This chain uses TRBV5-6 with TRBJ1-5; 7 bases agree with TRBD1. Trimming cost V 3 bases and J 4 bases; bases outside gene matches: 10. CDR1 and CDR2 (germline): SGHDT, YYEEEE. The CDR3 is 16 amino acids. The CDR3 protein is CASSSDRDRINQPQHF. As DNA, the CDR3 is TGTGCCAGCAGCTCGGACCGGGACAGAATAAATCAGCCCCAGCATTTT.

V usage is TRBV4-1 and J usage is TRBJ2-5; 8 positions match TRBD2. Losses at the gene ends were 1 base for V and 4 bases for J; bases not matched to a gene: 8. The CDR3 is 16 amino acids. The germline CDR1 and CDR2 sequences are MGHRA and YSYEKL. The CDR3 is CASSQGSGGPGETQYF. The CDR3, as DNA: TGCGCCAGCAGCCAAGGCAGCGGGGGCCCGGGAGAGACCCAGTACTTC.

CDR3 sequence (DNA): TGTGCCACCAGCAGAGATCAGGGCTACGAGCAGTACTTC. Residues: CATSRDQGYEQYF. V is TRBV15 and J is TRBJ2-7; TRBD1 is a possible D gene (5 bases). Trimming stripped 0 bases from V and 3 bases from J, with 6 bases between. The germline gives CDR1 LNHNV, CDR2 YYDKDF (reference sequence). There are 13 residues in the CDR3. Based on the CDR3 plus reference TRBV15 and TRBJ2-7, the full variable domain is DAMVIQNPRYQVTQFGKPVTLSCSQTLNHNVMYWYQQKSSQAPKLLFHYYDKDFNNEADTPDNFQSRRPNTSFCFLDIRSPGLGDTAMYLCATSRDQGYEQYFGPGTRLTVT.

This chain connects TRBV11-2 to TRBJ1-4; maybe TRBD1 (5 bases). Trimming cost V 6 bases and J 8 bases, with 10 bases left between them. The CDR3 runs to 12 residues. Germline V gives CDR1 SGHAT, CDR2 FQNNGV. The CDR3 region has the DNA TGTGCCAGCAGTCCAAACAGGGAAAAACTGTTTTTT. This sequence encodes CASSPNREKLFF.

The chain links TRBV9 to TRBJ1-2, with a weak D call TRBD1 (6 bases). Germline values: CDR1 SGDLS, CDR2 YYNGEE. The V end was cut by 0 bases, the J end by 3 bases, with 9 bases between. The CDR3 consists of 14 residues. In DNA form, the CDR3 reads TGTGCCAGCAGCGTAGTACCAGGGGACTATGGCTACACCTTC. This codes for CASSVVPGDYGYTF.

The gene calls are TRBV5-4 and TRBJ1-1; no clear D. V was shortened by 6 bases and J by 0 bases, with 18 bases between the two germline ends. The CDR3 is 16 residues long. Germline V gene sequence: CDR1 SGHNT, CDR2 YYREEE (reference sequence). As DNA, the CDR3 is TGTGCCAGCACCCCCTCGGATTGGACTATGAACACTGAAGCTTTCTTT. Amino acids: CASTPSDWTMNTEAFF.

As concerns this clone: The sample holds other DNA sequences that translate to the same CDR3. The chain links TRBV12-3 or TRBV12-4 to TRBJ1-1; weak D call: TRBD1 (5 bases). The CDR3 is 12 residues long. Trimming left V 10 bases short and J 5 bases short, with 14 bases between. CDR3 in amino acids: CATRTEGTEAFF. The CDR3 nucleotides are TGTGCCACCAGGACGGAGGGGACTGAAGCTTTCTTT.

The J gene is TRBJ1-1, the V gene TRBV7-9; D might be TRBD1 (5 bases). Trimming pared 5 bases from V and 7 bases from J, leaving 11 bases between. The CDR3 contains 12 residues. The germline V gene encodes CDR1 SEHNR and CDR2 FQNEAQ (reference sequence). This CDR3 reads CASSPRQLEAFF. The CDR3 nucleotides read TGTGCCAGCAGCCCGAGACAGCTTGAAGCTTTCTTT.

The gene calls are TRBV4-1 and TRBJ1-4; the D gene is possibly TRBD1 (5 bases). This CDR3 contains 19 residues. The V end lost 0 bases, the J end lost 5 bases, and 22 bases lay between the germline ends. Germline assignment: CDR1 MGHRA and CDR2 YSYEKL. CDR3 sequence reads: CASSQDRAGSQGLNEKLFF. CDR3 DNA sequence: TGCGCCAGCAGCCAAGATAGGGCAGGCAGTCAGGGCTTAAATGAAAAACTGTTTTTT.

The rearrangement links TRBV3-1 (or the pseudogene TRBV3-2) to TRBJ2-1, with 7 bases fitting TRBD2. This CDR3 spans 12 amino acids. V lost 2 bases, J lost 15 bases, and 7 bases stayed unmatched. Germline V lookup: CDR1 LGHDT, CDR2 YNNKEL (reference sequence). DNA for the CDR3: TGTGCCAGCAGCCAACCGGGACTAAGAAGGTTCTTC. It codes for CASSQPGLRRFF.

This chain uses TRBV21-1 with TRBJ1-2; the listed D gene, TRBD1, was not tested against the DNA. TRBV21-1 is listed as a pseudogene. The CDR3 is made up of 14 amino acids. CDR3 coding DNA: TGTGCCAGCAGCAAAGTGTGGCACTCAGGGGGCTACACCTTC. Its translation: CASSKVWHSGGYTF.